Below, one T cell receptor (beta chain) is given with its context. Its specificity is not known. The entry originates in a study of T cell clusters in autoimmune cytopenias. At the level of the study: The median distinct TRB clonotype count was a few thousand per sample, from a median approximately 52,000 reads.

Germline CDR1 is MDHEN and CDR2 is SYDVKM. This CDR3 has 14 residues. Whole-study findings and limits: Comparing secondary cytopenia with chronic lymphocytic leukemia showed no cluster-lack signature, apparently masked by lymphoma repertoire. Compared with active autoimmune hepatitis patients, healthy donors showed 2.5 to 3-fold more exclusive TRB clusters.

TRB amplification used around 270 ng of peripheral blood genomic DNA. Multiplex touch-down PCR amplified TRB using TRB-A and TRB-B pools in one tube. From the multiplex PCR reads, TCRdb lists one entry per CDR3 protein and no DNA. This table lists 4,000 to 5,000 distinct CDR3 sequences. These sequences were also reported in another study, on T cell repertoires in aging, cancer and after chemotherapy. In that study: Untreated cancer patients had significantly lower blood TCR diversity than age-matched healthy donors.

The gene calls are TRBV28 and TRBJ2-1; TCRdb gives TRBD2 as the D gene, but with no DNA this cannot be confirmed. The receptor's source is a human donor in good health. Sequenced material: peripheral blood. CDR3 sequence: CASKGLAGYNEQFF.